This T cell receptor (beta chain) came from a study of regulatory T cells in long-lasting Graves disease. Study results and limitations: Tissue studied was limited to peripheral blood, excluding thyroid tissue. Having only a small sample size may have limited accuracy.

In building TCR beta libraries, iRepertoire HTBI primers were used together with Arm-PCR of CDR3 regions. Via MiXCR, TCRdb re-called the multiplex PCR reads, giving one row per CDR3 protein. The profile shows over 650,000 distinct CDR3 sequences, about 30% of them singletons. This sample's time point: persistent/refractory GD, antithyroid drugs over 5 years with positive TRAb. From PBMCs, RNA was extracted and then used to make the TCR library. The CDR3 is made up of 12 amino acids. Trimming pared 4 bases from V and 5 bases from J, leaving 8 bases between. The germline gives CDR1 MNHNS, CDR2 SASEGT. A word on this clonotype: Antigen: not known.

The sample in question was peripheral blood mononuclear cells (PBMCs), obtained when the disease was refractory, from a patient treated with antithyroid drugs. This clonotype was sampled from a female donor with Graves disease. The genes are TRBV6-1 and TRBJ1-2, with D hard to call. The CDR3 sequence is CASSANLYGYTF. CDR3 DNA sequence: TGTGCCAGCAGTGCGAACTTGTATGGCTACACCTTC.